The following is a T cell receptor (beta chain) sequence with its context. This sample is drawn from a study of technical replicates of blood from a handful of donors. Sequencing used immunoSEQ multiplex PCR; TCRdb keeps in-frame clones, though not all of them. The repertoire includes about 18,000 clones, 65% to 85% of them detected once, and 10% sits in the top ten. Germline CDR1 and CDR2: SGDLS and YYNGEE. There are 16 residues in the CDR3. V lost 0 bases and J 1 base, leaving 14 bases between the germline ends. Sequencing was carried out using PBMCs. The chain uses TRBV9 and TRBJ2-7; D uncertain. The clonotype was recovered from a human donor in good health. Some clones in this sample may be carry-over from other donors' samples. CDR3 coding DNA: TGTGCCAGCAGCGTAGGGGCGCCCACCGAATCCTACGAGCAGTACTTC. Amino acids: CASSVGAPTESYEQYF.